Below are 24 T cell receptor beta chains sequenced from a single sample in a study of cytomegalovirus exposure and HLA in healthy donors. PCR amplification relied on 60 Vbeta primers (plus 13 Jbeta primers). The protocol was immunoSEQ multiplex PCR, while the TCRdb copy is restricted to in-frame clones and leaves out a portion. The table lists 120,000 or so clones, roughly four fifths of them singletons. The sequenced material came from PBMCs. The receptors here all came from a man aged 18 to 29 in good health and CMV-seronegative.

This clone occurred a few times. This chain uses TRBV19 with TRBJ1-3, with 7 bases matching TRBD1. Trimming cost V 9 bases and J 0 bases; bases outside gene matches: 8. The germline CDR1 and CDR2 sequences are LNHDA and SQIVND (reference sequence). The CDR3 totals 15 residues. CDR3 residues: CASQVDRYSGNTIYF. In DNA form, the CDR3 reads TGTGCCAGCCAAGTGGACAGGTACTCTGGAAACACCATATATTTT.

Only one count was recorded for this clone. CDR3 DNA sequence: TGTGCCAGCAGCTTAGTCGGGACACTCCAAGAGACCCAGTACTTC. Encoded protein: CASSLVGTLQETQYF. V is TRBV7-9 and J is TRBJ2-5; D possibly corresponds to TRBD1 (6 bases). The CDR3 length is 15 residues. Germline CDR1 SEHNR, CDR2 FQNEAQ (reference sequence). Trimming took off 1 base at V and 1 base at J, with 10 bases between the two ends.

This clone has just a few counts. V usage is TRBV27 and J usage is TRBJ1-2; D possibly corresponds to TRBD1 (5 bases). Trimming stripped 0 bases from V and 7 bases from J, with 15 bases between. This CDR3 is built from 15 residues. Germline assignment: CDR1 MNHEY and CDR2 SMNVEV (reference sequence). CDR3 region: CASSLSTQGVSGYTF. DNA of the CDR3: TGTGCCAGCAGTTTATCTACGCAGGGTGTGAGTGGCTACACCTTC.

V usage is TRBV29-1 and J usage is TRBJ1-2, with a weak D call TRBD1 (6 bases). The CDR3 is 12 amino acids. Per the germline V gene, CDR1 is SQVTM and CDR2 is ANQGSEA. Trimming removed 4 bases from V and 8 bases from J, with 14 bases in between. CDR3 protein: CSVVWGQKGYTF. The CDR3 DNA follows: TGCAGCGTTGTTTGGGGGCAGAAGGGCTACACCTTC.

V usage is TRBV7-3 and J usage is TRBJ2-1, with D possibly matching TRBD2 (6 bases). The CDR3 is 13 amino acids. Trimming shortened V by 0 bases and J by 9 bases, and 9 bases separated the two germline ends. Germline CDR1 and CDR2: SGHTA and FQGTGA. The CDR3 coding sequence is TGTGCCAGCAGCTTAACGGCGGGGTCTGAGCAGTTCTTC. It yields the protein CASSLTAGSEQFF.

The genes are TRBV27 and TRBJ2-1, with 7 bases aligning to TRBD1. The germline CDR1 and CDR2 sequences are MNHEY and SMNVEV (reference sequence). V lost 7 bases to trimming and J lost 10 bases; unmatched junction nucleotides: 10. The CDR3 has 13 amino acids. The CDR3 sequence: CASTNRGVGEQFF. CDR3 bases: TGTGCCAGCACCAACAGGGGAGTTGGGGAGCAGTTCTTC.

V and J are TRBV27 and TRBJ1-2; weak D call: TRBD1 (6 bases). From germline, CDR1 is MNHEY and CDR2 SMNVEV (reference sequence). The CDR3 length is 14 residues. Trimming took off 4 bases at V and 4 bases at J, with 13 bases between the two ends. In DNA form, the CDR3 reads TGTGCCAGCAGTTCTGTGACAGGCAGCTATGGCTACACCTTC. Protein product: CASSSVTGSYGYTF.

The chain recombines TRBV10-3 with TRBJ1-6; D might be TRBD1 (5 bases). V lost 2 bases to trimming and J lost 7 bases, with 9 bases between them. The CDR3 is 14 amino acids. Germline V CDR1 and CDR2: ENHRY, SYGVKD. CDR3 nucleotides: TGTGCCATCAGTGAGGGGCAGGGAAATTCACCCCTCCACTTT. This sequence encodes CAISEGQGNSPLHF.

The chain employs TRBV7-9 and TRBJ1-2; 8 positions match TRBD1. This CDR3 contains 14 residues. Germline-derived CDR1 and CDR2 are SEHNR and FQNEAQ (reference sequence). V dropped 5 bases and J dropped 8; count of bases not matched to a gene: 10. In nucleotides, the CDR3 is TGTGCCAGCAGCATAGGACAGGGAAAGGGCGGCTACACCTTC. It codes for CASSIGQGKGGYTF.

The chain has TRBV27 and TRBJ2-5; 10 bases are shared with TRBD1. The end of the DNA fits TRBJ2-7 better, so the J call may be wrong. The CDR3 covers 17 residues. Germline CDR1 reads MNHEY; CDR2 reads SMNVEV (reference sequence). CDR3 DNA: TGTGCCAGCAGTTTATCGACAGGGGGCGGACTCGTTGGCGAGCAGTACTTC. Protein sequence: CASSLSTGGGLVGEQYF.

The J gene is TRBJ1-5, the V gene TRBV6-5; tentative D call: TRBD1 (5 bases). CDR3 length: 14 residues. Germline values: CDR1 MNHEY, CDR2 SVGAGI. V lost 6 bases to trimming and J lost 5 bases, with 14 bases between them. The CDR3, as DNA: TGTGCCAGCAGCCCTACAGGTATGCATCAGCCCCAGCATTTT. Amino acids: CASSPTGMHQPQHF.

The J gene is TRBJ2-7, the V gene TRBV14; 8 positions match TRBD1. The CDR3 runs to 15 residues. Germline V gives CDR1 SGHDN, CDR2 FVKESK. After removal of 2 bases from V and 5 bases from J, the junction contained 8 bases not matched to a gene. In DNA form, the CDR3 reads TGTGCCAGCAGCCAATTCCGGACAGGGCGGCACGAGCAGTACTTC. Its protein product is CASSQFRTGRHEQYF.

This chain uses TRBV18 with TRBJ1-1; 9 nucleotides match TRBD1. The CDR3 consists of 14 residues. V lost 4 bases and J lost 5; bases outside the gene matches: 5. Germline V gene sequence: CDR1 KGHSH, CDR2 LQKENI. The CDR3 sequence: CASSQGQGGTEAFF. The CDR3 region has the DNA TGTGCCAGCTCACAGGGACAGGGAGGGACTGAAGCTTTCTTT.

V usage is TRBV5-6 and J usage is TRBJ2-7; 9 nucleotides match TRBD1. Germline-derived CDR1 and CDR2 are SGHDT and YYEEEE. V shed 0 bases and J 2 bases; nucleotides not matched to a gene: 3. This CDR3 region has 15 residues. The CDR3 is CASSLAGQGAYEQYF. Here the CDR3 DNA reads TGTGCCAGCAGCTTGGCGGGACAGGGAGCCTACGAGCAGTACTTC.

The CDR3 protein is CASRGGATEAFF. DNA of the CDR3: TGTGCCAGTAGAGGGGGGGCCACTGAAGCTTTCTTT. The chain employs TRBV19 and TRBJ1-1; D is possibly TRBD1 (6 bases). Germline V gene lookup returns CDR1 LNHDA and CDR2 SQIVND (reference sequence). V lost 6 bases and J lost 4, with 9 bases in between. This CDR3 has 12 residues.

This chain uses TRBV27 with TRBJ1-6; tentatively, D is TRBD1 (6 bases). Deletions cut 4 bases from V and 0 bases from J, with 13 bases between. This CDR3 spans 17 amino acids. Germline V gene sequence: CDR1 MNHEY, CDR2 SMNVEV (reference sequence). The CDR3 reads CASSSRTASSYNSPLHF. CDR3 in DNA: TGTGCCAGCAGTTCTAGGACAGCTAGCTCCTATAATTCACCCCTCCACTTT.

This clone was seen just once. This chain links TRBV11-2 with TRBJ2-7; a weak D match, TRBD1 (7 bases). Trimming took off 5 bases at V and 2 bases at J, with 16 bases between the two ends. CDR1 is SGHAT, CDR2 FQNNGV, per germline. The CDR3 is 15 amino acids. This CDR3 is CASSPGQGGTYEQYF. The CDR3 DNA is TGTGCCAGCAGCCCCGGCCAGGGGGGAACCTACGAGCAGTACTTC.

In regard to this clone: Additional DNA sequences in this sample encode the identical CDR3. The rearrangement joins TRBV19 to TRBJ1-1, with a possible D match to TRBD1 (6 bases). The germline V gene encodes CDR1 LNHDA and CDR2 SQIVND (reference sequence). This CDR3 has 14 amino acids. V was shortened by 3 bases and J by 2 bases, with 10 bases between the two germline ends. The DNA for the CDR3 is TGTGCCAGTAGTATCGGCAGGGGCAACACTGAAGCTTTCTTT. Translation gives CASSIGRGNTEAFF.

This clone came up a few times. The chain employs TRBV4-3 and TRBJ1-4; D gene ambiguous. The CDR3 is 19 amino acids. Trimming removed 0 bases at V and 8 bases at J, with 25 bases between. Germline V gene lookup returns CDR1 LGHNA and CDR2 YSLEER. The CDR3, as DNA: TGCGCCAGCAGCCAAGAGTACGGGATAGAATCTCAGGTTCGGGAAAAACTGTTTTTT. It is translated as CASSQEYGIESQVREKLFF.

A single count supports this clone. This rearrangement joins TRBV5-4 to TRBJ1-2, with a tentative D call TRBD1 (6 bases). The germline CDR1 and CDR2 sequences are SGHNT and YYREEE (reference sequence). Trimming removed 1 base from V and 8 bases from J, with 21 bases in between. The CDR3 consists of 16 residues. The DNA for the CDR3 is TGTGCCAGCAGCTTGAATGGCCTAAAGGGGGAAGGGGGCTACACCTTC. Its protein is CASSLNGLKGEGGYTF.

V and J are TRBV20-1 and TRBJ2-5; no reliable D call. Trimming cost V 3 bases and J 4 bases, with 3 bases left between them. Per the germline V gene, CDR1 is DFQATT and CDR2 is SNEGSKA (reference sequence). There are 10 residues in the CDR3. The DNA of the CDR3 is TGCAGTGCTAGCTCAGAGACCCAGTACTTC. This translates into CSASSETQYF.

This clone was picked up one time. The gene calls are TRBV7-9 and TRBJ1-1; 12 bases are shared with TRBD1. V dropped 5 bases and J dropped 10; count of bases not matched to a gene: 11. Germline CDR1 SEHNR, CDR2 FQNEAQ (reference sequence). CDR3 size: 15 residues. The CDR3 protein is CASSTTRDRGQGAFF. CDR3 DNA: TGTGCCAGCAGCACAACCCGGGACAGGGGGCAGGGAGCTTTCTTT.

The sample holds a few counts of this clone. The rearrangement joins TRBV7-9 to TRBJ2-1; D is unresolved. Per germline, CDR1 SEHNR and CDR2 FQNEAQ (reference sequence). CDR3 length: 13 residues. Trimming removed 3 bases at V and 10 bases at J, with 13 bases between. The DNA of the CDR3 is TGTGCCAGCAGCTTGGGCAGCATCAAGGAGCAGTTCTTC. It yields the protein CASSLGSIKEQFF.

The CDR3: CASSPQRGGNTEAFF. DNA of the CDR3: TGTGCCAGTAGTCCCCAGAGGGGGGGGAACACTGAAGCTTTCTTT. This sequence joins TRBV19 and TRBJ1-1; D perhaps matches TRBD1 (6 bases). Deletions cut 5 bases from V and 1 base from J, with 14 bases between. CDR3 length: 15 residues. CDR1 LNHDA and CDR2 SQIVND come from the germline V gene (reference sequence).